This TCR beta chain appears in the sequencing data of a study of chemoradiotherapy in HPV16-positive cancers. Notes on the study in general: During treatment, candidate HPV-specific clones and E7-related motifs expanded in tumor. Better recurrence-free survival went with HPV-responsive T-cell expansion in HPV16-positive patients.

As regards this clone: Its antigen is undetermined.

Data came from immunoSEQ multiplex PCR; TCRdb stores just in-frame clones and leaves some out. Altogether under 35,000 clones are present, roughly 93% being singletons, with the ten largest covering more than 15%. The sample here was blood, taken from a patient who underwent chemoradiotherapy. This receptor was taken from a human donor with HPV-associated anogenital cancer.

The DNA of the CDR3 is TGTGCCAGCAGTTACCGGAGTTACAATGAGCAGTTCTTC. Protein product: CASSYRSYNEQFF. This chain links TRBV6-5 with TRBJ2-1; D unclear. This CDR3 has 13 residues. V lost 2 bases and J 4 bases, leaving 6 bases between the germline ends. Germline V gene data show CDR1 as MNHEY and CDR2 as SVGAGI.